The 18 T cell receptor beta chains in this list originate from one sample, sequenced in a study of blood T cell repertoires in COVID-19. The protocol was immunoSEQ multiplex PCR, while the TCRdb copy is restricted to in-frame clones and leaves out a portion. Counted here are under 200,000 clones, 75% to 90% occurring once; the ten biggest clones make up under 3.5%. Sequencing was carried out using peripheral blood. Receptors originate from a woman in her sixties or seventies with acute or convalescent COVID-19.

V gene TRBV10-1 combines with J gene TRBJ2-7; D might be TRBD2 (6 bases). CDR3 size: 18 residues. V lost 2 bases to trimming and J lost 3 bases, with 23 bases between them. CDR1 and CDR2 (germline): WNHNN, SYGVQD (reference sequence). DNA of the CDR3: TGCGCCAGCAGTGAGACCCCCAAGGGGAGCGGGCGCTACTACGAGCAGTACTTC. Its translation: CASSETPKGSGRYYEQYF.

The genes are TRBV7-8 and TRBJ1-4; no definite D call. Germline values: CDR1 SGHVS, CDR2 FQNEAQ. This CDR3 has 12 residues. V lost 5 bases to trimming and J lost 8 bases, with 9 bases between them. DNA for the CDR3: TGTGCCAGCAGCCAGCCGGGGGAAAAACTGTTTTTT. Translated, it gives CASSQPGEKLFF.

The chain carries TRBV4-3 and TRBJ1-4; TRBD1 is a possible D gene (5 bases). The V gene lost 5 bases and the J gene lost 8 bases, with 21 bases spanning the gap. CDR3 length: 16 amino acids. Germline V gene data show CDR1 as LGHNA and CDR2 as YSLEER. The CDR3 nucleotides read TGCGCCAGCAGCACTGGGGGGGGGAATCCCTGGGAAAAACTGTTTTTT. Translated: CASSTGGGNPWEKLFF.

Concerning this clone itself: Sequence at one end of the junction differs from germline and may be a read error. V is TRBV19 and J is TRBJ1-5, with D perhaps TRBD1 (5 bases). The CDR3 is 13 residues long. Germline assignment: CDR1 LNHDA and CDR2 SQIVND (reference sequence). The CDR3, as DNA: TGTGCCAGTAGTATAGATCCCCAGGGTCCTCCGACATTT. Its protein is CASSIDPQGPPTF. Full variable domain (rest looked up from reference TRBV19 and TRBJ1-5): DGGITQSPKYLFRKEGQNVTLSCEQNLNHDAMYWYRQDPGQGLRLIYYSQIVNDFQKGDIAEGYSVSREKKESFPLTVTSAQKNPTAFYLCASSIDPQGPPTFGDGTRLSIL.

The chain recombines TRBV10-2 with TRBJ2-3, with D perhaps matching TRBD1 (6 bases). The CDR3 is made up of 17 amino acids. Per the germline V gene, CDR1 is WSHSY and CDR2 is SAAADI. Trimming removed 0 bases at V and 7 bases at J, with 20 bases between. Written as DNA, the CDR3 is TGCGCCAGCAGTGAGTCTTCCGGGACACAGTTAGCGAATACGCAGTATTTT. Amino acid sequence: CASSESSGTQLANTQYF.

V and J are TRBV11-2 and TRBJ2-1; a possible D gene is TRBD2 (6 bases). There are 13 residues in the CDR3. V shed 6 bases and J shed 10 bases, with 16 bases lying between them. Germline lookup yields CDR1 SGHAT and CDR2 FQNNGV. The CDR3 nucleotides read TGTGCCAGCAGTTTTTACGGGACTCCCGAGCAGTTCTTC. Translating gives CASSFYGTPEQFF.

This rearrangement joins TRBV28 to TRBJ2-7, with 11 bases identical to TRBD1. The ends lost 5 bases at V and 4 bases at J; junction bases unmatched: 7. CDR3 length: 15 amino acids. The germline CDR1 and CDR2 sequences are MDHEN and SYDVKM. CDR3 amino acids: CASSPPGTGGYEQYF. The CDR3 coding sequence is TGTGCCAGCAGTCCCCCCGGGACAGGGGGTTACGAGCAGTACTTC.

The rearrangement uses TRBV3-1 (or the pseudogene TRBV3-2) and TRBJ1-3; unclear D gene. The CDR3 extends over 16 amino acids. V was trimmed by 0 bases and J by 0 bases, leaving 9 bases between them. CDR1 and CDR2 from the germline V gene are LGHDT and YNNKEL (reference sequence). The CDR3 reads CASSQDPTASGNTIYF. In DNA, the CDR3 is TGTGCCAGCAGCCAAGATCCCACAGCCTCTGGAAACACCATATATTTT.

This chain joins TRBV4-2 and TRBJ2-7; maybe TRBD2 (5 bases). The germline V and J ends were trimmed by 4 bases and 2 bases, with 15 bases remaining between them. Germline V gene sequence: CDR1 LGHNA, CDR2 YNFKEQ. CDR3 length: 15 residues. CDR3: CASSLGVAPTYEQYF. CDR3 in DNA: TGTGCCAGCAGCCTCGGGGTAGCCCCTACCTACGAGCAGTACTTC.

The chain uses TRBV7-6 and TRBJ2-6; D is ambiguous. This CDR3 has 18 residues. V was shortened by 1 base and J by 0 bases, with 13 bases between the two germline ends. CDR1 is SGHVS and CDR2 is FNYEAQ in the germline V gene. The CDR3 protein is CASSLGATSPSGANVLTF. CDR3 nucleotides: TGTGCCAGCAGCTTAGGGGCGACGTCACCCTCTGGGGCCAACGTCCTGACTTTC.

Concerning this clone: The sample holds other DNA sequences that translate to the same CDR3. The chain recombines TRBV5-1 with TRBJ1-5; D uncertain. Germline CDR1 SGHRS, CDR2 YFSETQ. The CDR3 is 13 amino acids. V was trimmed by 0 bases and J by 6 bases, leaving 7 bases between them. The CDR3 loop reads CASSLERGQPQHF. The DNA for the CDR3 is TGCGCCAGCAGCTTGGAACGGGGTCAGCCCCAGCATTTT.

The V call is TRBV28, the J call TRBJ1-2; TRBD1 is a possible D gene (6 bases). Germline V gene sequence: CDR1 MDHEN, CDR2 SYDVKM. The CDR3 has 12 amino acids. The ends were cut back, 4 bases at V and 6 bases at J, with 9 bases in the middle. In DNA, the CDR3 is TGTGCCAGCAGTTCGCAGGGGAATGGCTACACCTTC. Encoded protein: CASSSQGNGYTF.

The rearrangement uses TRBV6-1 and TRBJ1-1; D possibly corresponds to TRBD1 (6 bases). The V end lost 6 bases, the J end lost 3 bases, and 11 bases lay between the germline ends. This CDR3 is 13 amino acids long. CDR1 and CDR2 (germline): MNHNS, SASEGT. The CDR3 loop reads CASSGGLYTEAFF. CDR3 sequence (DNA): TGTGCCAGCAGCGGGGGGCTGTACACTGAAGCTTTCTTT.

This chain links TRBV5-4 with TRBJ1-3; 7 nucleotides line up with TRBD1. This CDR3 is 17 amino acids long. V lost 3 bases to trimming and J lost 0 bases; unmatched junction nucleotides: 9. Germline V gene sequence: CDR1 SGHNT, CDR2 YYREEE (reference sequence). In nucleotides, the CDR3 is TGTGCCAGCAGCTCGGTCCGGGACAGCGGCTCTGGAAACACCATATATTTT. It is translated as CASSSVRDSGSGNTIYF.

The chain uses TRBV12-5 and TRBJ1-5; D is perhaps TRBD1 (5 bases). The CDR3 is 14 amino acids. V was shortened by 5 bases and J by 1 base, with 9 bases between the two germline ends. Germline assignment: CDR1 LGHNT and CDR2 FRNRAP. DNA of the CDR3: TGTGCTAGTGGTCCCTGGGGCAGCAATCAGCCCCAGCATTTT. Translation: CASGPWGSNQPQHF.

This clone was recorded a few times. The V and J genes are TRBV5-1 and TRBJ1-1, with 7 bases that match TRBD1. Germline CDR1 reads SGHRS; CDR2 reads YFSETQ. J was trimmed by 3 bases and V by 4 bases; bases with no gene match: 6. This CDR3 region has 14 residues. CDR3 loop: CASSADRVDTEAFF. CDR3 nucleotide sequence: TGCGCCAGCAGCGCTGACAGGGTTGACACTGAAGCTTTCTTT.

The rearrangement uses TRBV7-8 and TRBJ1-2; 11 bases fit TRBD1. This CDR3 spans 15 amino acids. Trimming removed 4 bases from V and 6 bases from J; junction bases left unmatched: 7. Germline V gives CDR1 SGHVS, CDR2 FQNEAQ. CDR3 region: CASSSWTGGIDGYTF. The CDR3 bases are TGTGCCAGCAGCTCCTGGACAGGGGGCATAGATGGCTACACCTTC.

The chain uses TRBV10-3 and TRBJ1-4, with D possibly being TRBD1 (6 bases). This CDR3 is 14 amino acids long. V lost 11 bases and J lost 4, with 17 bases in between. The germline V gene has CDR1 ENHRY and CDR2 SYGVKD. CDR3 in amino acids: CAVSAGASNEKLFF. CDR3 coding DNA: TGTGCCGTAAGCGCGGGGGCAAGTAATGAAAAACTGTTTTTT.